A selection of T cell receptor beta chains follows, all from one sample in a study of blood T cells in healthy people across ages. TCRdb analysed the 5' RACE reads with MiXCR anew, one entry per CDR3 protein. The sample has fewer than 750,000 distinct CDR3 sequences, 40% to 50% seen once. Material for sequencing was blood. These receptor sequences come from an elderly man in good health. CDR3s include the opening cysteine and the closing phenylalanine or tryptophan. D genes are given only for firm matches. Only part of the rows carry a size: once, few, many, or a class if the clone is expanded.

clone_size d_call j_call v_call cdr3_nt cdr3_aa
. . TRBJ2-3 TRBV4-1 TGCGCCAGCAGCCAAGTTCGGGGCAATATAGGCACAGATACGCAGTATTTT CASSQVRGNIGTDTQYF
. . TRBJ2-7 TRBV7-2 TGTGCCAGCAGCTTAGACCGCAGCGAGCAGTACTTC CASSLDRSEQYF
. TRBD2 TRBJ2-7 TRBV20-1 TGCAGTGCCGTTAGCGGGAGGGCCTACGAGCAGTACTTC CSAVSGRAYEQYF
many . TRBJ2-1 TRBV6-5 TGTGCCAGCATGGCTCCAGGGAAGGGGTATGAGCAGTTCTTC CASMAPGKGYEQFF
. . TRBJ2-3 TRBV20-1 TGCAGTGCTACTAGAACCACAGATACGCAGTATTTT CSATRTTDTQYF
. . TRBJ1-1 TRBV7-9 TGTGCCAGCAGCCAAGAACGGGGGGGCGTAAGCACTGAAGCTTTCTTT CASSQERGGVSTEAFF
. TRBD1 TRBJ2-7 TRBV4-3 TGCGCCAGCAGCCACGACAGGGGAGTAGAGTACGAGCAGTACTTC CASSHDRGVEYEQYF
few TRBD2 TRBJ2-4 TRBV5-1 TGCGCCAGTTCAGAACTAGCGGGATTAGCCAAAAACATTCAGTACTTC CASSELAGLAKNIQYF
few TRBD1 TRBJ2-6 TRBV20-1 TGCAGTGCTAGAGAACAGGGGGCGAAAGGGGCCAACGTCCTGACTTTC CSAREQGAKGANVLTF
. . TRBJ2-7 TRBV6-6 TGCGCCAGCAGTTACTCGAGGAGGGTATTGGGTAATGAGCAGTACTTC CASSYSRRVLGNEQYF
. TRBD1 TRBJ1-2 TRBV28 TGTGCCAGCAGTCTTATTCCGGGACAGGGGAAGGGCTACACCTTC CASSLIPGQGKGYTF
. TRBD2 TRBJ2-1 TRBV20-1 TGCAGTGCTAGGGGGATTGCGGGAGGAGAGCAGTTCTTC CSARGIAGGEQFF
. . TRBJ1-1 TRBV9 TGTGCCAGCAGCGTAAAGGGCGGGATCACTGAAGCTTTCTTT CASSVKGGITEAFF
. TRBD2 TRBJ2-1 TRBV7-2 TGTGCCAGCAGCTCAAACCGGGGGGAACCGAATGAGCAGTTCTTC CASSSNRGEPNEQFF
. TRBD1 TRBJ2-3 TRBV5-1 TGCGCCAGCAGCTGGACAGGGTCAGATACGCAGTATTTT CASSWTGSDTQYF
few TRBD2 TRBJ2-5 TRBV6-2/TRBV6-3 TGTGCCAGCAGTTACGGAGGGAGGGACCTACAAGAGACCCAGTACTTC CASSYGGRDLQETQYF
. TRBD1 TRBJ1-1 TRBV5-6 TGTGCCAGCAGCCTCCGGGACAGGGCGCCGAACACTGAAGCTTTCTTT CASSLRDRAPNTEAFF
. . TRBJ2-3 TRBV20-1 TGCAGTGCTAGCAAGGGGCTTGGCACAGATACGCAGTATTTT CSASKGLGTDTQYF
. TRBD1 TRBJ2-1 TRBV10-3 TGTGCCATCAGTGAGACAGGGGGAAACTCCTACGAGCAGTTCTTC CAISETGGNSYEQFF
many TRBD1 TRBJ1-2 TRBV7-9 TGTGCCAGCAGAGCTTACGAGACAGGGAAGTATGGCTACACCTTC CASRAYETGKYGYTF
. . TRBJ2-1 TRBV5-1 TGCGCCAGCAGCTTGGCCTTTGGGGGGAGCTCCTACAATGAGCAGTTCTTC CASSLAFGGSSYNEQFF
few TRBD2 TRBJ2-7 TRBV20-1 TGCAGTGCTAGAGGCGGGGGGGCCTACGAGCAGTACTTC CSARGGGAYEQYF
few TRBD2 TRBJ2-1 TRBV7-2 TGTGCCAGCAGCTTACAGCGGGAGTTTGAGCAGTTCTTC CASSLQREFEQFF
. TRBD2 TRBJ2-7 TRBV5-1 TGCGCCAGCAGCGTGACTAGCGGACAATACGAGCAGTACTTC CASSVTSGQYEQYF
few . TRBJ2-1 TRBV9 TGTGCCAGCAGCGTTTCTGAGGCCTACAATGAGCAGTTCTTC CASSVSEAYNEQFF
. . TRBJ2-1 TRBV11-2 TGTGCCAGCAGCTTCGGGGTGGCGGTTGATGAGCAGTTCTTC CASSFGVAVDEQFF
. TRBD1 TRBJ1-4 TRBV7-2 TGTGCCAGCAGCTTCGGGACAGGGGGCGGGAAACTGTTTTTT CASSFGTGGGKLFF
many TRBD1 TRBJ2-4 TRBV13 TGTGCCAGCAGCCTCGACAGGGGGCACAACAAAAACATTCAGTACTTC CASSLDRGHNKNIQYF
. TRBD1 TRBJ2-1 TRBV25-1 TGTGCCAGCAGTCGAGACTGGACAGGGCACAATGAGCAGTTCTTC CASSRDWTGHNEQFF
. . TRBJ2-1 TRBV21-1 TGTGCCAGCAGCCATCCGGGGCCGGGACTAGCGGGCTACAATGAGCAGTTCTTC CASSHPGPGLAGYNEQFF
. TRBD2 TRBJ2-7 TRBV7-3 TGTGCCAGCGGCCCTGGACTAGGGATCTACGAGCAGTACTTC CASGPGLGIYEQYF
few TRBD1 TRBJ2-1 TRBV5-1 TGCGCCAGCATGGGCCACGGGACAGGGATCAATGAGCAGTTCTTC CASMGHGTGINEQFF
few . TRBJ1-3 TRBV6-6 TGTGCCAGCAGGATAACAGGGAGCTCTGGAAACACCATATATTTT CASRITGSSGNTIYF
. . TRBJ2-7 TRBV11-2 TGTGCCAGCAGCTTAGGTTCTCTGCTCCCCTACGAGCAGTACTTC CASSLGSLLPYEQYF
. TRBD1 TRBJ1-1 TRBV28 TGTGCCAGCAGTTTAACGACAGGGGCGGCTTTCTTT CASSLTTGAAFF
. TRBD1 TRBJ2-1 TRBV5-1 TGCGCCAGCAGCAGAGACAGGGGGGCGGACAATGAGCAGTTCTTC CASSRDRGADNEQFF
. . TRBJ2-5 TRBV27 TGTGCCAGCAGTAACCGAATGGTTGGGGAGACCCAGTACTTC CASSNRMVGETQYF
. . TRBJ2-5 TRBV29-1 TGCAGCGTTGAAGAACCACGGAGAACGATAAACCAAGAGACCCAGTACTTC CSVEEPRRTINQETQYF
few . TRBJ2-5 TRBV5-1 TGCGCCAGCCGTAACCACCGGGAGACGGTTGAGACCCAGTACTTC CASRNHRETVETQYF
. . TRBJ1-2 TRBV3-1 TGTGCCAGCAGCCAAGATCTTGGGCAGAACTATGGCTACACCTTC CASSQDLGQNYGYTF
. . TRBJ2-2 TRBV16 TGTGCCAGCAGCCCCCTGGGGCAGTCGGACACCGGGGAGCTGTTTTTT CASSPLGQSDTGELFF
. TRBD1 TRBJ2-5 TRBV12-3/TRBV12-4 TGTGCCAGCAGCCGGGACAGGGTAATAGGCGGGCAGTACTTC CASSRDRVIGGQYF
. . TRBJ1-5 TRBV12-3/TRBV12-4 TGTGCCAGCAGTTTAGCGCAGGGGTACGGCAATCAGCCCCAGCATTTT CASSLAQGYGNQPQHF
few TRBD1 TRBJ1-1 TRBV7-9 TGTGCCAGCAGCTTCGACAGGGGATGGAACACTGAAGCTTTCTTT CASSFDRGWNTEAFF
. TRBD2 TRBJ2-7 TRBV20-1 TGCAGTGCTCGTACTAGCGGGAGCCGTTTAGTCCACTACGAGCAGTACTTC CSARTSGSRLVHYEQYF
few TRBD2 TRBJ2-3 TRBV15 TGTGCCACCAGCAGAGATCTAGCGGGATCCACAGATACGCAGTATTTT CATSRDLAGSTDTQYF
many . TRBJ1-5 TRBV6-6 TGTGCCAGCAGTCCACAGGGATGGCAGCCCCAGCATTTT CASSPQGWQPQHF
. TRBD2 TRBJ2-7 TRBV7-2 TGTGCCAGCAGCTTAGGGACTAGCGGAATACGTGGGCTCGACGAGCAGTACTTC CASSLGTSGIRGLDEQYF
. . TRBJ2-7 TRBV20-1 TGCAGTGCTGGGACCGGGGTTGGCACCTACGAGCAGTACTTC CSAGTGVGTYEQYF